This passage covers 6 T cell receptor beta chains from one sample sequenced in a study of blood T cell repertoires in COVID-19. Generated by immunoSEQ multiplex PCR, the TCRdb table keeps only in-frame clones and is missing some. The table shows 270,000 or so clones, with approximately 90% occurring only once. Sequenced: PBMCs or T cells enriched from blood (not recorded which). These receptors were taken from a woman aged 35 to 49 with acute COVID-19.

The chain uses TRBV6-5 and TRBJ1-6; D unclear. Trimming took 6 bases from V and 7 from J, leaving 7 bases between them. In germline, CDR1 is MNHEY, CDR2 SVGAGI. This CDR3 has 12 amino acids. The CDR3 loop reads CASRPRNSPLHF. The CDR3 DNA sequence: TGTGCCAGCAGACCGAGAAATTCACCCCTCCACTTT.

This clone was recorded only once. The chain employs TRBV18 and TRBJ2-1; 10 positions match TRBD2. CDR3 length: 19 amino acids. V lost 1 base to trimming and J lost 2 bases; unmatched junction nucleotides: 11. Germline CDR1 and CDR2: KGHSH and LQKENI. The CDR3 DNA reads TGTGCCAGCTCACCACTTAGGACTAGCGGTTCTCAAACCTACAATGAGCAGTTCTTC. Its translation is CASSPLRTSGSQTYNEQFF.

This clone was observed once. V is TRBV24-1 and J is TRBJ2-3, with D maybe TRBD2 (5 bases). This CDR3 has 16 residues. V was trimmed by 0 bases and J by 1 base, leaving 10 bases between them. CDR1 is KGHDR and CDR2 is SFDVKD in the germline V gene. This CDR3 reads CATSDLGSRGTDTQYF. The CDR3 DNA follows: TGTGCCACCAGTGATTTGGGGAGTAGGGGCACAGATACGCAGTATTTT.

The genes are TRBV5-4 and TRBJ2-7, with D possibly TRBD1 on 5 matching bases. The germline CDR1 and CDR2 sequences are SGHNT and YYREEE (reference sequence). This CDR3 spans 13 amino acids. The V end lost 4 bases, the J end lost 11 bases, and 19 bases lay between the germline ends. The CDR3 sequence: CASSPPSREFEYF. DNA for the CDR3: TGTGCCAGCAGCCCACCCTCCAGGGAATTTGAGTACTTC.

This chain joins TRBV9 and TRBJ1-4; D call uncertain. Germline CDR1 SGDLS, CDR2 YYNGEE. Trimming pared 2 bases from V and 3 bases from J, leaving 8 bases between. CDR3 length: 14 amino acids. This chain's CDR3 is CASSVSGSNEKLFF. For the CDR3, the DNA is TGTGCCAGCAGCGTTAGCGGGTCTAATGAAAAACTGTTTTTT.

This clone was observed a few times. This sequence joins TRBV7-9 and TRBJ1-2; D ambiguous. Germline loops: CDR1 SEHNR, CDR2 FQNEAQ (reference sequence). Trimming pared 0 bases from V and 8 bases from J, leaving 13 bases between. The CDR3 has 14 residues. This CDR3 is CASSLAASARGYTF. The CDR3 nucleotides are TGTGCCAGCAGCTTAGCTGCCAGCGCGAGAGGCTACACCTTC. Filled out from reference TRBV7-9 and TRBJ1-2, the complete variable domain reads DTGVSQNPRHKITKRGQNVTFRCDPISEHNRLYWYRQTLGQGPEFLTYFQNEAQLEKSRLLSDRFSAERPKGSFSTLEIQRTEQGDSAMYLCASSLAASARGYTFGSGTRLTVV.